Below are 19 T cell receptor beta chains sequenced from a single sample in a study of CXCR3-negative and CXCR3-positive naive CD8 T cells. UMI labels and 5' RACE were used to prepare the TRB cDNA libraries. TCRdb reanalyzed the 5' RACE reads, giving one entry per CDR3 protein sequence and no DNA. Its table lists fewer than 80,000 distinct CDR3 sequences. Specimen: naive CXCR3- CD8+ T cells from blood. The subset was: CD45RO-CCR7+CD27+CD95- naive CD8+ T cells lacking CXCR3 (TNR3-). All receptors come from a human donor in good health. Some clones in this sample may be carry-over from other donors' samples.

J is TRBJ1-5 and V is TRBV21-1; no DNA is available, so the TRBD1 call from TCRdb remains unchecked. TRBV21-1 is a listed pseudogene. This CDR3 spans 21 amino acids. CDR3 protein: CASSSLIGTGGGVGGNQPQHF.

The gene calls are TRBV11-3 and TRBJ2-1; TCRdb's D call of TRBD1 is untestable without DNA. This CDR3 comprises 15 residues. Germline V CDR1 and CDR2: SGHNT, YENEEA. This chain's CDR3 is CASSPGGTLYNEQFF.

This chain links TRBV2 with TRBJ2-7; as DNA is missing, the TRBD1 call by TCRdb cannot be tested. Germline V gene data show CDR1 as SNHLY and CDR2 as FYNNEI. This CDR3 has 13 residues. This CDR3 reads CAINRGIGYEQYF.

This chain uses TRBV9 with TRBJ2-1. Germline V lookup: CDR1 SGDLS, CDR2 YYNGEE. The CDR3 consists of 13 residues. The CDR3 spells CASSVALDNEQFF.

The gene calls are TRBV25-1 and TRBJ2-1; TCRdb's D gene call, TRBD1, goes unchecked for lack of DNA. The length of the CDR3 is 16 residues. CDR1 MGHDK and CDR2 SYGVNS come from the germline V gene. The CDR3 region is CASSERIWGVYNEQFF.

The rearrangement uses TRBV29-1 and TRBJ2-3. CDR1 SQVTM and CDR2 ANQGSEA come from the germline V gene. The CDR3 consists of 12 residues. The CDR3 loop reads CSVLCLTDTQYF.

The chain has TRBV29-1 and TRBJ2-1; TCRdb proposes TRBD1, but this gene call is untestable without DNA. CDR3 length: 13 residues. Germline assignment: CDR1 SQVTM and CDR2 ANQGSEA. CDR3 sequence: CSVGTISFHEHFF.

The V call is TRBV12-3 or TRBV12-4, the J call TRBJ2-1; the D gene TCRdb calls, TRBD1, cannot be checked with no DNA. CDR3 length: 16 amino acids. The CDR3 protein is CASRAGRTSLYNEQFF.

The chain uses TRBV21-1 and TRBJ2-7; checking the TCRdb D call of TRBD2 is not possible without DNA. TRBV21-1 is shown as a pseudogene. This CDR3 is built from 15 residues. CDR3 region: CASSKGSREYDEQYF.

The gene calls are TRBV9 and TRBJ2-7; TCRdb lists TRBD1, though no DNA is available to test this call. The CDR3 covers 16 residues. Germline loops: CDR1 SGDLS, CDR2 YYNGEE. This CDR3 is CASSVGGLPGDYEQYF.

The chain uses TRBV7-9 and TRBJ2-7; absent DNA, TCRdb's TRBD1 call cannot be checked. CDR1 SEHNR and CDR2 FQNEAQ come from the germline V gene (reference sequence). The CDR3 is made up of 16 amino acids. The CDR3 sequence: CASRPGGLGQGPEEYF.

This sequence joins TRBV29-1 and TRBJ1-2. The CDR3 sequence is 14 residues long. Germline lookup yields CDR1 SQVTM and CDR2 ANQGSEA. CDR3 in amino acids: CSVENSGPNYGYTF.

The V gene is TRBV7-9, the J gene TRBJ2-7; no DNA is available, so the TRBD1 call from TCRdb remains unchecked. The length of the CDR3 is 13 residues. CDR1 and CDR2 (germline): SEHNR, FQNEAQ (reference sequence). CDR3 sequence reads: CASSSQGWGEQYF. Drawing the rest from reference TRBV7-9 and TRBJ2-7, the complete variable domain is DTGVSQNPRHKITKRGQNVTFRCDPISEHNRLYWYRQTLGQGPEFLTYFQNEAQLEKSRLLSDRFSAERPKGSFSTLEIQRTEQGDSAMYLCASSSQGWGEQYFGPGTRLTVT.

The chain joins TRBV6-4 to TRBJ2-3. CDR1 MRHNA and CDR2 SNTAGT come from the germline V gene. There are 14 residues in the CDR3. CDR3 protein: CASSDSYGLDTQYF.

The V gene is TRBV5-1, the J gene TRBJ2-1; TCRdb selects TRBD2, and the lack of DNA leaves this call unchecked. The length of the CDR3 is 15 residues. Looked up from germline, CDR1 is SGHRS and CDR2 is YFSETQ. The CDR3 sequence: CASSWTSGAYNEQFF.

The gene calls are TRBV15 and TRBJ2-1. The CDR3 consists of 12 residues. Per the germline V gene, CDR1 is LNHNV and CDR2 is YYDKDF (reference sequence). CDR3 protein: CATSRDGYEQFF.

The chain has TRBV23-1 and TRBJ1-5; TCRdb calls TRBD1, which cannot be checked without DNA. TRBV23-1 is reported as an ORF; its role is uncertain. The CDR3 is made up of 17 amino acids. The chain's CDR3 is CASSQTAGSYANQPQHF.

This chain uses TRBV6-2 or TRBV6-3 with TRBJ2-3. Germline V gene data show CDR1 as MNHEY and CDR2 as SVGEGT. The CDR3 spans 12 residues. CDR3 sequence reads: CASSYLADTQYF.

The chain joins TRBV28 to TRBJ1-5. The CDR3 is 16 amino acids. In germline, CDR1 is MDHEN, CDR2 SYDVKM. CDR3 sequence reads: CASRTEPYQRNQPQHF.